A single sample gave rise to the 22 T cell receptor beta chains below, sequenced in a study of blood T cell repertoires in COVID-19. The table came from immunoSEQ multiplex PCR; TCRdb's copy has only in-frame clones and leaves some out. Seen here are about 220,000 clones, more than 65% observed once, and the top ten hold over 2%. The specimen sequenced was peripheral blood. These TCRs come from a middle-aged man who had recovered from COVID-19.

This clone was observed many times. This sample includes further DNA sequences coding for the same CDR3. V usage is TRBV2 and J usage is TRBJ1-2; D call uncertain. Trimming removed 2 bases from V and 5 bases from J, with 6 bases in between. The CDR3 covers 12 residues. Germline values: CDR1 SNHLY, CDR2 FYNNEI. The CDR3 region is CASSEPGYGYTF. The CDR3 DNA sequence: TGTGCCAGCAGTGAACCCGGGTATGGCTACACCTTC.

The rearrangement joins TRBV18 to TRBJ2-7, with D possibly being TRBD2 (6 bases). CDR1 is KGHSH and CDR2 is LQKENI in the germline V gene. V was cut by 6 bases and J by 3 bases, with 12 bases left in between. The CDR3 has 13 residues. CDR3 DNA sequence: TGTGCCAGCTCGTCGGGACTCGGCTACGAGCAGTACTTC. It encodes CASSSGLGYEQYF.

The chain uses TRBV9 and TRBJ1-2, with 7 bases aligning to TRBD1. Germline trimming cut 0 bases from V and 6 bases from J; bases unmatched to any gene: 5. Looked up from germline, CDR1 is SGDLS and CDR2 is YYNGEE. There are 14 residues in the CDR3. CDR3 sequence: CASSVEGRGDGYTF. The CDR3 nucleotides are TGTGCCAGCAGCGTAGAGGGCAGGGGGGATGGCTACACCTTC.

This chain connects TRBV4-3 to TRBJ2-7, with 11 bases aligning to TRBD2. CDR3 size: 15 residues. V lost 4 bases, J lost 3 bases, and 5 bases stayed unmatched. CDR1 and CDR2 from the germline V gene are LGHNA and YSLEER. The CDR3 DNA sequence: TGCGCCAGCAGCCTAGCGACTAGCGGGGACTACGAGCAGTACTTC. Its translation is CASSLATSGDYEQYF.

The gene calls are TRBV21-1 and TRBJ2-3; whether TRBD2, the table's D call, matches the DNA was not checked. TRBV21-1 is reported as a pseudogene. The CDR3 is 20 amino acids. In DNA form, the CDR3 reads TGTGCCAGCAGCAGAGAGCCGGGACTAGCGGGAGGGCGGAGGACAGATACGCAGTATTTT. Its translation is CASSREPGLAGGRRTDTQYF.

This rearrangement joins TRBV7-9 to TRBJ1-2; D not resolved. The CDR3 sequence is 16 residues long. Germline assignment: CDR1 SEHNR and CDR2 FQNEAQ (reference sequence). Trimming stripped 4 bases from V and 0 bases from J, with 15 bases between. DNA of the CDR3: TGTGCCAGCAGCTCTACAGTAGTAACTTCTAACTATGGCTACACCTTC. This encodes CASSSTVVTSNYGYTF.

This clone was detected a few times. V gene TRBV9 combines with J gene TRBJ2-1; 7 positions agree with TRBD2. Germline loops: CDR1 SGDLS, CDR2 YYNGEE. The CDR3 length is 13 residues. The junction had 4 bases not matched to a gene; V was cut back by 0 bases and J by 10 bases. In DNA form, the CDR3 reads TGTGCCAGCAGCGTAGTAGGCGGGGGAGAGCAGTTCTTC. This encodes CASSVVGGGEQFF.

This clone has a handful of counts. This sequence joins TRBV15 and TRBJ2-7; D remains ambiguous. Trimming left V 0 bases short and J 0 bases short, with 9 bases between. CDR3 length: 15 amino acids. Germline V gene lookup returns CDR1 LNHNV and CDR2 YYDKDF (reference sequence). As DNA, the CDR3 is TGTGCCACCAGCAGAGATTGGGCCCGCTCCTACGAGCAGTACTTC. Its translation is CATSRDWARSYEQYF.

For the CDR3, the DNA is TGTGCCAGCAGCTTCGGACTACCCTACGAGCAGTACTTC. It codes for CASSFGLPYEQYF. The rearrangement uses TRBV11-3 and TRBJ2-7, with a weak D call TRBD2 (6 bases). V dropped 3 bases and J dropped 2 bases, with 8 bases sitting between them. This CDR3 has 13 amino acids. Germline lookup yields CDR1 SGHNT and CDR2 YENEEA. Based on the CDR3 plus reference TRBV11-3 and TRBJ2-7, the full variable domain is EAGVVQSPRYKIIEKKQPVAFWCNPISGHNTLYWYLQNLGQGPELLIRYENEEAVDDSQLPKDRFSAERLKGVDSTLKIQPAELGDSAVYLCASSFGLPYEQYFGPGTRLTVT.

This chain joins TRBV15 and TRBJ2-3; perhaps TRBD2 as D (5 bases). Trimming stripped 2 bases from V and 0 bases from J, with 12 bases between. Per the germline V gene, CDR1 is LNHNV and CDR2 is YYDKDF (reference sequence). The CDR3 is 16 amino acids. CDR3: CATSRQVRESTDTQYF. CDR3 DNA sequence: TGTGCCACCAGCAGACAGGTTAGGGAGAGCACAGATACGCAGTATTTT. Variable domain in full (rest from reference TRBV15 and TRBJ2-3): DAMVIQNPRYQVTQFGKPVTLSCSQTLNHNVMYWYQQKSSQAPKLLFHYYDKDFNNEADTPDNFQSRRPNTSFCFLDIRSPGLGDTAMYLCATSRQVRESTDTQYFGPGTRLTVL.

The rearrangement joins TRBV5-5 to TRBJ2-7, with D possibly TRBD2 on 6 matching bases. The CDR3 loop spans 17 amino acids. The V end lost 4 bases, the J end lost 1 base, and 21 bases lay between the germline ends. The germline CDR1 and CDR2 sequences are SGHKS and YYEKEE (reference sequence). The CDR3 loop is CASSPTRPRGNSYEQYF. In DNA, the CDR3 is TGTGCCAGCAGCCCCACGAGGCCTCGCGGGAATTCCTACGAGCAGTACTTC.

The CDR3 reads CASRVLGASVLGANVLTF. DNA of the CDR3: TGTGCCAGCAGAGTGTTGGGAGCGAGCGTGTTGGGGGCCAACGTCCTGACTTTC. V is TRBV11-2 and J is TRBJ2-6; D possibly corresponds to TRBD2 (5 bases). Germline V gene lookup returns CDR1 SGHAT and CDR2 FQNNGV. The CDR3 consists of 18 residues. Deletions cut 6 bases from V and 4 bases from J, with 22 bases between.

The chain links TRBV9 to TRBJ1-1; 9 bases are shared with TRBD1. CDR1 is SGDLS, CDR2 YYNGEE, per germline. The CDR3 contains 15 residues. V lost 3 bases, J lost 2 bases, and 5 bases stayed unmatched. In nucleotides, the CDR3 is TGTGCCAGCAGCGGTACAGGGGGCGGTAACACTGAAGCTTTCTTT. It codes for CASSGTGGGNTEAFF. The entire variable domain, with the rest obtained from reference TRBV9 and TRBJ1-1, is as follows: DSGVTQTPKHLITATGQRVTLRCSPRSGDLSVYWYQQSLDQGLQFLIQYYNGEERAKGNILERFSAQQFPDLHSELNLSSLELGDSALYFCASSGTGGGNTEAFFGQGTRLTVV.

The V and J genes are TRBV4-1 and TRBJ2-2; 7 positions agree with TRBD1. After removal of 1 base from V and 6 bases from J, the junction contained 2 bases not matched to a gene. The CDR3 runs 14 residues. Per the germline V gene, CDR1 is MGHRA and CDR2 is YSYEKL. In DNA form, the CDR3 reads TGCGCCAGCAGCCAAGGACAGGGTCCCGGGGAGCTGTTTTTT. Translating gives CASSQGQGPGELFF.

This clone showed up just a few times. The rearrangement links TRBV5-1 to TRBJ2-1; 8 positions match TRBD2. The ends lost 4 bases at V and 6 bases at J; junction bases unmatched: 12. Germline assignment: CDR1 SGHRS and CDR2 YFSETQ. CDR3 size: 16 residues. The CDR3 bases are TGCGCCAGCAGCCCAGAGACGGGACTAGAGGGCAATGAGCAGTTCTTC. Translating it yields CASSPETGLEGNEQFF.

The J gene is TRBJ2-3, the V gene TRBV7-2, with 9 bases lining up with TRBD1. After removal of 5 bases from V and 4 bases from J, the junction contained 10 bases not matched to a gene. The CDR3 runs 16 residues. CDR1 and CDR2 (germline): SGHTA, FQGNSA. Here the CDR3 DNA reads TGTGCCAGCAGCGGATCCGGGACAGGGTCCTCAGATACGCAGTATTTT. It codes for CASSGSGTGSSDTQYF.

V and J are TRBV7-2 and TRBJ2-7; 10 bases align to TRBD1. V shed 4 bases and J 5 bases; nucleotides not matched to a gene: 11. The CDR3 sequence is 16 residues long. From germline, CDR1 is SGHTA and CDR2 FQGNSA. CDR3 sequence reads: CASSSSRQGARHEQYF. The CDR3 DNA reads as TGTGCCAGCAGCTCCTCCCGACAGGGGGCTCGCCACGAGCAGTACTTC. Full variable domain (outside the CDR3, taken from reference TRBV7-2 and TRBJ2-7): GAGVSQSPSNKVTEKGKDVELRCDPISGHTALYWYRQSLGQGLEFLIYFQGNSAPDKSGLPSDRFSAERTGGSVSTLTIQRTQQEDSAVYLCASSSSRQGARHEQYFGPGTRLTVT.

This chain joins TRBV5-6 and TRBJ1-2; D perhaps matches TRBD1 (5 bases). The CDR3 spans 16 residues. Trimming took off 1 base at V and 10 bases at J, with 23 bases between the two ends. Germline lookup yields CDR1 SGHDT and CDR2 YYEEEE. DNA of the CDR3: TGTGCCAGCAGCTTGCCCCTACGTGAGGACACGAGTGACTACACCTTC. It yields the protein CASSLPLREDTSDYTF.

The V call is TRBV5-4, the J call TRBJ2-5; D may be TRBD2 (6 bases). The V gene's germline CDR1 is SGHNT and CDR2 YYREEE (reference sequence). The CDR3 is 17 residues long. V dropped 0 bases and J dropped 5 bases, with 20 bases sitting between them. The CDR3 loop is CASSLDGGGAREETQYF. The DNA for the CDR3 is TGTGCCAGCAGCTTGGATGGTGGTGGGGCCCGGGAGGAGACCCAGTACTTC.

The gene calls are TRBV4-3 and TRBJ2-7; D gene ambiguous. V lost 0 bases and J lost 2, with 8 bases in between. This CDR3 contains 14 residues. Germline CDR1 LGHNA, CDR2 YSLEER. CDR3 sequence: CASSQDYRTYEQYF. The CDR3 DNA follows: TGCGCCAGCAGCCAAGATTACAGAACCTACGAGCAGTACTTC.

This clone was counted a single time. The chain links TRBV2 to TRBJ2-1; 13 bases map to TRBD2. Trimming took 6 bases from V and 5 from J; bases not matched to a gene: 10. The CDR3 runs to 17 residues. CDR1 and CDR2 (germline): SNHLY, FYNNEI. CDR3 in DNA: TGTGCCAGCAGCGCAAATCCGGGACTAGCGGGAAACAATGAGCAGTTCTTC. This sequence encodes CASSANPGLAGNNEQFF. The whole variable domain, remainder taken from reference TRBV2 and TRBJ2-1, is EPEVTQTPSHQVTQMGQEVILRCVPISNHLYFYWYRQILGQKVEFLVSFYNNEISEKSEIFDDQFSVERPDGSNFTLKIRSTKLEDSAMYFCASSANPGLAGNNEQFFGPGTRLTVL.

The chain recombines TRBV5-4 with TRBJ1-2; 12 bases align to TRBD1. Looked up from germline, CDR1 is SGHNT and CDR2 is YYREEE (reference sequence). After removal of 1 base from V and 13 bases from J, the junction contained 8 bases not matched to a gene. The length of the CDR3 is 14 residues. The CDR3 bases are TGTGCCAGCAGCTTGAAGGGGACAGGGGGCGCAAGCACCTTC. Amino acid sequence: CASSLKGTGGASTF.